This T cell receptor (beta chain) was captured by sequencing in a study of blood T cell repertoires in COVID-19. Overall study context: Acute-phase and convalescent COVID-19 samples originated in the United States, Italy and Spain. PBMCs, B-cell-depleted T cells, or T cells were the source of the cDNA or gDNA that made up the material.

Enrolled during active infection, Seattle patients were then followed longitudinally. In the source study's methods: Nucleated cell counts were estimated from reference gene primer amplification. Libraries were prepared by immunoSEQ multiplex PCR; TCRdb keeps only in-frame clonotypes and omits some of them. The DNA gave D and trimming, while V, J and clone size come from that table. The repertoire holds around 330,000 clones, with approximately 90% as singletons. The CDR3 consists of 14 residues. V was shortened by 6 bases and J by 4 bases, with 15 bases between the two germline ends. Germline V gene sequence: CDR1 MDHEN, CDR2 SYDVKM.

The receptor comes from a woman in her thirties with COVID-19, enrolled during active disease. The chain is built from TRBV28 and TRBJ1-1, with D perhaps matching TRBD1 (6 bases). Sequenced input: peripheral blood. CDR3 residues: CASRYRGGRTEAFF. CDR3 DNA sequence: TGTGCCAGCAGGTACCGGGGGGGGCGCACTGAAGCTTTCTTT.